This TCR beta chain was captured by sequencing in a study of blood T cell repertoires in COVID-19. Study summary: COVID-19 samples collected from the United States, Italy and Spain covered acute and convalescent phases. T cells, B-cell-depleted T cells, or PBMCs supplied cDNA or gDNA.

The table lists this clone with a count of one. In the source study's methods: Amplification of reference gene primers provided the estimated nucleated cell counts. The protocol was immunoSEQ multiplex PCR, while the TCRdb copy is restricted to in-frame clones and leaves out a portion. Clonal size and the V and J genes are those of that table, whereas D and trimming came from the DNA. Found here are about 39,000 clones, 70% to 90% of them singletons; the top ten hold about 9.3%. The ends were cut back, 3 bases at V and 5 bases at J, with 14 bases in the middle. Germline V gene sequence: CDR1 SGHRS, CDR2 YFSETQ. This CDR3 has 15 residues.

The material sequenced was peripheral blood. The origin of this receptor is a human donor in a cohort sampled during active COVID-19. The V and J genes are TRBV5-1 and TRBJ2-2; tentative D call: TRBD2 (5 bases). The CDR3 loop is CASSSTDRGTGELFF. In DNA form, the CDR3 reads TGCGCCAGCAGCTCAACGGATCGCGGGACCGGGGAGCTGTTTTTT. Using reference TRBV5-1 and TRBJ2-2 for the parts outside the CDR3, the full variable domain is KAGVTQTPRYLIKTRGQQVTLSCSPISGHRSVSWYQQTPGQGLQFLFEYFSETQRNKGNFPGRFSGRQFSNSRSEMNVSTLELGDSALYLCASSSTDRGTGELFFGEGSRLTVL.